Below, one T cell receptor beta chain is given with its context. Assay: immunoSEQ multiplex PCR; the TCRdb copy retains only in-frame clones and omits some. The sample records around 220,000 clones, 70% to 85% being singletons. The data were taken from a study of blood T cell repertoires in COVID-19. About the research overall: The United States, Italy and Spain supplied acute and convalescent COVID-19 samples.

Sequencing input: peripheral blood. This receptor was identified in a woman at least 80 years old with COVID-19, enrolled during active disease.

The CDR3 spells CASRGEDGYTF. The CDR3 nucleotides read TGTGCCAGCAGAGGGGAAGATGGCTACACCTTC. The V and J genes are TRBV12-3 or TRBV12-4 and TRBJ1-2; maybe TRBD1 (5 bases). The V end lost 6 bases, the J end lost 6 bases, and 8 bases lay between the germline ends. This CDR3 has 11 amino acids.